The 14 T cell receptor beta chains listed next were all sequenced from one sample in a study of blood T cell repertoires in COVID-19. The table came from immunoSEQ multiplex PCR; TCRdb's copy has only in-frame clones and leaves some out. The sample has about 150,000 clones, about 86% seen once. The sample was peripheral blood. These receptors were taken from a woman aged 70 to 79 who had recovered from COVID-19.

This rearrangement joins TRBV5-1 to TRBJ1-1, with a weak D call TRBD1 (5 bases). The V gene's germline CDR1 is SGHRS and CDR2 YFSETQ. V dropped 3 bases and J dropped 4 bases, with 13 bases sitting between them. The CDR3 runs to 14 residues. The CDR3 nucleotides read TGCGCCAGCAGCTCGACAGCTGGGGCCACTGAAGCTTTCTTT. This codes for CASSSTAGATEAFF.

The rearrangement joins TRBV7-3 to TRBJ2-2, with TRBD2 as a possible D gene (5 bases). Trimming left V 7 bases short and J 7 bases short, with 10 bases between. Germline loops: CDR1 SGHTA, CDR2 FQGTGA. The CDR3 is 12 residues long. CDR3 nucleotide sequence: TGTGCCAGCACGGGTCGGGGCGGGGAGCTGTTTTTT. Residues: CASTGRGGELFF.

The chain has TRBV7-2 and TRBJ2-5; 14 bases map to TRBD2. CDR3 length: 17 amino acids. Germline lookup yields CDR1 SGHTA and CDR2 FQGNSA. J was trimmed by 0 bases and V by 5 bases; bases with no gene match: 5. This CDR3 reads CASSPGLAGGHQETQYF. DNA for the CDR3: TGTGCCAGCAGCCCCGGACTAGCGGGGGGCCACCAAGAGACCCAGTACTTC.

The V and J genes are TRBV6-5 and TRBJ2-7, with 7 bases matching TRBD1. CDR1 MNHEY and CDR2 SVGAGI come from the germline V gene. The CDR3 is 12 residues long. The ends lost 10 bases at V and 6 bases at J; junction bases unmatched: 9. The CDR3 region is CATSTGWAEQYF. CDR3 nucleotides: TGTGCCACCTCGACAGGGTGGGCCGAGCAGTACTTC.

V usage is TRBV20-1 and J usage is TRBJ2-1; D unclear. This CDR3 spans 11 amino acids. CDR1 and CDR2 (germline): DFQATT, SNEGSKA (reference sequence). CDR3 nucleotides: TGCCTTTGCGTGTCCTACAATGAGCAGTTCTTC. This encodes CLCVSYNEQFF.

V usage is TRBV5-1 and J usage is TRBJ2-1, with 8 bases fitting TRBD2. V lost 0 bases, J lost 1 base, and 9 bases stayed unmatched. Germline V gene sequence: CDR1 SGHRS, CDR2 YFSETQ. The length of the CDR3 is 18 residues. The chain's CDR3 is CASSLAPGGGRSYNEQFF. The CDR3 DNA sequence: TGCGCCAGCAGCTTGGCTCCAGGCGGGGGGCGTTCCTACAATGAGCAGTTCTTC. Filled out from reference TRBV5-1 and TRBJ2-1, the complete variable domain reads KAGVTQTPRYLIKTRGQQVTLSCSPISGHRSVSWYQQTPGQGLQFLFEYFSETQRNKGNFPGRFSGRQFSNSRSEMNVSTLELGDSALYLCASSLAPGGGRSYNEQFFGPGTRLTVL.

Here the CDR3 DNA reads TGCAGTGCTAGTGGGGACAGGGGAGGTTGGGATTCACCCCTCCACTTT. This translates into CSASGDRGGWDSPLHF. This rearrangement joins TRBV20-1 to TRBJ1-6, with 10 bases identical to TRBD1. This CDR3 region has 16 residues. The V and J ends lost 3 bases and 8 bases, in that order; junction bases with no gene match: 10. The germline V gene has CDR1 DFQATT and CDR2 SNEGSKA (reference sequence).

Here the CDR3 reads CATSPGTPEQFF. DNA for the CDR3: TGTGCCACCAGCCCCGGGACTCCTGAGCAGTTCTTC. The chain links TRBV24-1 to TRBJ2-1; weak D call: TRBD2 (6 bases). This CDR3 region has 12 residues. V shed 7 bases and J shed 9 bases, with 12 bases lying between them. Looked up from germline, CDR1 is KGHDR and CDR2 is SFDVKD.

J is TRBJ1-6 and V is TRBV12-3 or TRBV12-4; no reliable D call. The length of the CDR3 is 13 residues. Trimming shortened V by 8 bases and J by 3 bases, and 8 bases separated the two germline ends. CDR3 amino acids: CASCRDYNSPLHF. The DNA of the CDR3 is TGTGCCAGCTGCCGGGACTATAATTCACCCCTCCACTTT.

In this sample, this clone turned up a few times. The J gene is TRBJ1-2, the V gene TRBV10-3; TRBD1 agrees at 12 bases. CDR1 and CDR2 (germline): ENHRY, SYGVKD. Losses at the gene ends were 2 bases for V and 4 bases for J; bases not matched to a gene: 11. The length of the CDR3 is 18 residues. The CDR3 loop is CAISEGGDRGLSCYGYTF. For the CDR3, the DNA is TGTGCCATCAGTGAGGGGGGGGACAGGGGGCTAAGTTGCTATGGCTACACCTTC.

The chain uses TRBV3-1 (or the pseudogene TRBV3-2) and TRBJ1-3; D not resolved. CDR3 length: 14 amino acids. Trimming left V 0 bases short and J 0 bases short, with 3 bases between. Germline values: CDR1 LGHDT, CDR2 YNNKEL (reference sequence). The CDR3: CASSQDLSGNTIYF. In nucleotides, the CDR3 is TGTGCCAGCAGCCAAGATCTCTCTGGAAACACCATATATTTT.

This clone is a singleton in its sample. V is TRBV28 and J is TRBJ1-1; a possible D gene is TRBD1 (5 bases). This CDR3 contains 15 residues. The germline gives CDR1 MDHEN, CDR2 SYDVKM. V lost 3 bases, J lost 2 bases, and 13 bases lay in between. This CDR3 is CASSFIRDRNTEAFF. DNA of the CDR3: TGTGCCAGCAGTTTTATCCGCGACAGAAACACTGAAGCTTTCTTT.

The CDR3 loop reads CASSPRTGNTIYF. The DNA for the CDR3 is TGTGCCAGCAGTCCCAGGACTGGAAACACCATATATTTT. V usage is TRBV6-5 and J usage is TRBJ1-3, with D unclear. V lost 5 bases, J lost 2 bases, and 7 bases lay in between. The CDR3 is 13 residues long. Germline CDR1 and CDR2: MNHEY and SVGAGI.

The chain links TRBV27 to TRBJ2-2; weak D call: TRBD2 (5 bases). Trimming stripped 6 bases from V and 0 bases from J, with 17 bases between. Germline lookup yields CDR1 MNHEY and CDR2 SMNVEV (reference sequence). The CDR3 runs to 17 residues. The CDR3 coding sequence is TGTGCCAGCAGGTTGAGGGCCAGCAATGCGAACACCGGGGAGCTGTTTTTT. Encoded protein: CASRLRASNANTGELFF.